A selection of T cell receptor beta chains follows, all from one sample in a study of blood T cells in healthy people across ages. TCRdb ran MiXCR on the 5' RACE reads and lists one entry per CDR3 protein. The sample holds roughly 2 million distinct CDR3 sequences, about 50% seen once. The material sequenced was blood. All receptors derive from a middle-aged woman in good health. The CDR3 runs from the conserved cysteine through the conserved F or W. The D gene is left open where the match is weak. Not every row has a clone size; where given, it reads once, few, many or a size class.

>TRBJ2-7|TRBD1|.|TRBV27
CASSRWDAGGPREQYF
TGTGCCAGCAGCCGTTGGGATGCAGGGGGCCCCAGGGAGCAGTACTTC
>TRBJ1-1|.|.|TRBV20-1
CSASRRSTEAFF
TGCAGTGCCTCCCGTCGGAGCACTGAAGCTTTCTTT
>TRBJ1-2|.|few|TRBV20-1
CSAPDRLHGYTF
TGCAGTGCCCCAGACAGGCTCCATGGCTACACCTTC
>TRBJ2-5|.|.|TRBV7-8
CASSLDPQTQYF
TGTGCCAGCAGCTTAGATCCACAGACCCAGTACTTC
>TRBJ2-4|TRBD1|few|TRBV11-2
CASSKPIGQGLAKNIQYF
TGTGCCAGCAGCAAACCAATTGGACAGGGACTAGCCAAAAACATTCAGTACTTC
>TRBJ2-5|.|.|TRBV20-1
CSAGRGGRDQYF
TGCAGTGCTGGAAGGGGGGGCCGCGACCAGTACTTC
>TRBJ1-6|TRBD1|.|TRBV6-2/TRBV6-3
CATRDSGNSPLHF
TGTGCCACCCGGGACAGTGGGAATTCACCCCTCCACTTT
>TRBJ2-7|.|.|TRBV5-1
CASIFPGDEQYF
TGCGCCAGCATTTTTCCCGGGGATGAGCAGTACTTC
>TRBJ2-5|.|few|TRBV7-9
CASSLAVQLRETQYF
TGTGCCAGCAGCTTAGCCGTCCAGCTTCGAGAGACCCAGTACTTC
>TRBJ2-1|TRBD1|.|TRBV11-2
CASSFDPRGNEQFF
TGTGCCAGCAGCTTTGACCCCAGGGGGAATGAGCAGTTCTTC
>TRBJ2-5|TRBD2|.|TRBV29-1
CSGKRGGSFPQETQYF
TGCAGCGGCAAGCGGGGGGGGTCTTTCCCGCAAGAGACCCAGTACTTC
>TRBJ2-7|TRBD2|few|TRBV7-9
CASSNSGGASEQYF
TGTGCCAGCAGCAATAGCGGGGGGGCATCCGAGCAGTACTTC
>TRBJ2-3|TRBD1|few|TRBV20-1
CSAMDRGSGTDTQYF
TGCAGTGCTATGGACAGGGGATCGGGAACAGATACGCAGTATTTT
>TRBJ1-2|.|few|TRBV28
CASSLGDKNYGYTF
TGTGCCAGCAGTTTAGGTGACAAGAACTATGGCTACACCTTC
>TRBJ1-2|.|.|TRBV7-2
CASSLTPRGGRPYGYTF
TGTGCCAGCAGCTTAACTCCCCGGGGGGGGCGTCCCTATGGCTACACCTTC
>TRBJ1-2|TRBD1|few|TRBV12-3/TRBV12-4
CASRGDSYGYTF
TGTGCCAGCAGAGGGGACAGCTATGGCTACACCTTC